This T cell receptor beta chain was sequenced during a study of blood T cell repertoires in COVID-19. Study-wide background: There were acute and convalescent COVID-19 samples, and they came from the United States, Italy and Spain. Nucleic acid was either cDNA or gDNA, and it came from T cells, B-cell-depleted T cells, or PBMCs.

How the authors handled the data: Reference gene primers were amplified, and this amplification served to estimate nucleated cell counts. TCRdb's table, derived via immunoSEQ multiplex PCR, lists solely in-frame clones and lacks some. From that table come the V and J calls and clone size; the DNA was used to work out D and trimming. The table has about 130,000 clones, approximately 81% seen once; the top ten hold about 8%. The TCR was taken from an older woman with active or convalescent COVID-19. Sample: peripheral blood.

The CDR3 loop is CASRITDSSNQPQHF. CDR3 DNA: TGTGCCAGTAGGATTACGGACAGTAGCAATCAGCCCCAGCATTTT. The genes are TRBV19 and TRBJ1-5, with a weak D call TRBD1 (6 bases). This CDR3 comprises 15 residues. The ends were cut back, 6 bases at V and 0 bases at J, with 12 bases in the middle. Germline CDR1 LNHDA, CDR2 SQIVND (reference sequence).